This T cell receptor beta chain was retrieved from a study of T cell responses to AZD1222 COVID-19 vaccine (dated by TCRdb to the early 2020s). General notes on the study: TCR sequencing was performed for fewer than 250 trial participants, of whom 200 to 220 were given two doses of AZD1222 and approximately 25 were given two doses of MenACWY control vaccine. Trial participants were enrolled into age subgroups of 18-55, 56-69 and 70-plus years, which contained 148, 28 and 57 TCR-sequenced participants, respectively. What the work shows at the level of the full study, not this receptor alone: Most participants were white British and females outnumbered males, and the authors suggested that clonal diversity may have been underestimated. Spike-specific TCR breadth and depth rose significantly after two AZD1222 doses compared with day 0 and with MenACWY recipients. The vaccine-associated CD4 TCRs covered the entire spike protein, and the dominant responses fell in regions 160-218 and 743-854. Conclusions about previously exposed vaccinees are limited, since just six or seven AZD1222 recipients were seropositive for SARS-CoV-2 at baseline. Because no day 14 peak-response samples were available, the repertoires could be characterized only after the peak T cell response. In the small 56-69-year group, the increase in depth fell short of significance, most likely because of low power. Epitopes outside the regions mutated in the B.1.351 and B.1.1.7 variants were reportedly recognized by nearly half of the unique spike-specific TCRs.

V is reduced by 5 bases and J by 9 bases, leaving a spacing of 17 bases between them. The germline V gene encodes CDR1 SGHAT and CDR2 FQNNGV. The CDR3 spans 15 residues, from the cysteine through the phenylalanine. Of all the DNA, just the CDR3 is kept, 45 bases in frame from base 1. This clone is a singleton in its sample. It has no known antigen specificity. No quality values exist for individual bases; no much larger clone is one base distant. The CDR3 regions of human TCRbeta chains were analyzed by immunosequencing. As for the original processing: Repertoire TCRs were matched against a reference library of SARS-CoV-2-specific TCRs generated with the MIRA antigen-specificity platform. Breadth was defined as the fraction of unique TCRs that were SARS-CoV-2-associated, and depth was defined as the fraction of total T cells that were SARS-CoV-2-associated. Using the MIRA data, each spike-specific TCR was mapped to the spike region that the TCR reacts to and placed in a CD4 or CD8 class. Log10-transformed breadth and depth values were compared by one-way ANOVA with Sidak's multiple comparisons tests. In TCRdb, the immuneACCESS table is reduced to in-frame sequences with V and J assigned. These tables do not hold every clone; where another copy was compared, an unresolved V gene accounts for under half, and the others remain unexplained. The DNA was the basis for D and trimming; V, J and clone size are from that table. The sample includes approximately 89,000 clones, with around nine tenths observed a single time. The ten largest clones capture less than 5.5% of the sample.

In the paper's terms, the time point label means: baseline before first vaccination. What the treatment or condition label conveys for this sample: meningococcal conjugate vaccine given as trial control. Samples from vaccinated people were obtained from the UK trials COV001 and COV002, which included a single-blind randomized controlled phase 2/3 trial of AZD1222 (ChAdOx1 nCoV-19) in healthy adults. For TCRbeta chain sequencing, PBMC samples from trial participants were taken at day 0 and at day 28 after the second dose. This specimen consisted of peripheral blood, obtained on day 0 of MenACWY control vaccination. The chain is encoded by TRBV11-2 joined to TRBJ1-6, with the identity of the D gene unclear. This TCR was sampled from an adult in good health. The bases are TGTGCCAGCAGCCCATTTACCCTGTCGGGTTCACCCCTCCACTTT. It translates as CASSPFTLSGSPLHF.